One and the same sample provided the 15 T cell receptor beta chains below, sequenced in a study of regulatory T cells in long-lasting Graves disease. Time point denoted: newly diagnosed GD, antithyroid drugs for less than 3 months. Generation of the TCR library employed RNA extracted from PBMCs. Construction of TCR beta libraries relied on iRepertoire HTBI primers and on Arm-PCR targeting CDR3 regions. TCRdb redid the calling of the multiplex PCR reads with MiXCR, one entry per CDR3 protein. The sample yields hundreds of thousands of distinct CDR3 sequences, 16% seen once. This same sample was also taken into another study, of T cells in Graves' hyperthyroidism and ophthalmopathy.

Sequences were derived from peripheral blood mononuclear cells (PBMCs), sampled at new diagnosis, from a patient treated with antithyroid drugs. These receptor sequences come from a man in his forties with Graves disease.

The chain employs TRBV4-2 and TRBJ1-5; 10 bases fit TRBD1. Germline CDR1 and CDR2: LGHNA and YNFKEQ. The CDR3 consists of 18 residues. V shed 2 bases, J shed 2 bases, and the junction held 9 bases outside the gene matches. CDR3 amino acids: CASSQPPGQGRGNQPQHF. DNA of the CDR3: TGTGCCAGCAGCCAACCTCCGGGACAGGGGCGCGGCAATCAGCCCCAGCATTTT.

This clonotype was seen a few times. The chain combines TRBV5-8 with TRBJ1-4; D may be TRBD1 (5 bases). CDR3 length: 16 residues. V shed 1 base and J shed 3 bases, with 13 bases lying between them. The germline gives CDR1 SGHTS, CDR2 YDEGEE. The CDR3 sequence is CASSLNEGASNEKLFF. For the CDR3, the DNA is TGTGCCAGCAGCTTGAATGAAGGGGCGTCTAATGAAAAACTGTTTTTT.

The chain links TRBV6-1 to TRBJ1-2; the D is unclear. V lost 5 bases, J lost 5 bases, and 12 bases lay in between. CDR1 and CDR2 from the germline V gene are MNHNS and SASEGT. The CDR3 consists of 13 residues. CDR3 sequence: CASSTRSGYGYTF. CDR3 DNA: TGTGCCAGCAGTACCCGGTCGGGATATGGCTACACCTTC.

This clonotype was recorded at least ten times. V usage is TRBV18 and J usage is TRBJ1-1; D gene uncertain. V gave up 3 bases and J gave up 11 bases, with 16 bases separating them. Germline V CDR1 and CDR2: KGHSH, LQKENI. This CDR3 region has 13 residues. The CDR3 region is CASSPWTVPRAFF. CDR3 DNA sequence: TGTGCCAGCTCACCCTGGACGGTCCCCCGGGCTTTCTTT.

V and J are TRBV20-1 and TRBJ1-1; 8 bases fit TRBD1. Looked up from germline, CDR1 is DFQATT and CDR2 is SNEGSKA (reference sequence). The CDR3 length is 15 residues. Trimming took 0 bases from V and 8 from J; bases not matched to a gene: 11. The CDR3 DNA sequence: TGCAGTGCTAGAGATCCCCGGGGGACAGGTAAGGAAGCTTTCTTT. It specifies CSARDPRGTGKEAFF.

This clonotype was found many times. The chain uses TRBV12-3 or TRBV12-4 and TRBJ1-2, with a tentative D call TRBD1 (5 bases). Between the trimmed V and J ends, which lost 4 bases and 1 base, there was a span of 7 bases. This CDR3 has 13 amino acids. The CDR3 region is CASSWDGNYGYTF. DNA for the CDR3: TGTGCCAGCAGTTGGGACGGTAACTATGGCTACACCTTC.

This sequence joins TRBV20-1 and TRBJ2-3; the match to TRBD2 covers 11 bases. CDR1 DFQATT and CDR2 SNEGSKA come from the germline V gene (reference sequence). CDR3 size: 17 residues. J gave up 0 bases and V 3 bases, and 8 bases lay outside the gene matches. The CDR3 region is CSASSSGGVTSTDTQYF. The CDR3, as DNA: TGCAGTGCTAGTAGTAGCGGGGGGGTCACTAGCACAGATACGCAGTATTTT.

The V gene is TRBV7-9, the J gene TRBJ2-7; TRBD1 agrees at 10 bases. V shed 3 bases, J shed 6 bases, and the junction held 2 bases outside the gene matches. Germline CDR1 is SEHNR and CDR2 is FQNEAQ (reference sequence). The CDR3 loop spans 13 amino acids. This CDR3 reads CASSLGQGTEQYF. The CDR3 bases are TGTGCCAGCAGCTTGGGACAGGGGACCGAGCAGTACTTC.

This clonotype was found many times. The rearrangement joins TRBV2 to TRBJ1-5; D remains unclear. The V end lost 5 bases, the J end lost 3 bases, and 11 bases lay between the germline ends. Germline V gene data show CDR1 as SNHLY and CDR2 as FYNNEI. This CDR3 is 14 amino acids long. CDR3 in amino acids: CASSMRFYNQPQHF. The CDR3 nucleotides read TGTGCCAGCAGTATGAGATTTTACAATCAGCCCCAGCATTTT.

This clonotype was found many times. The chain employs TRBV20-1 and TRBJ1-5, with D uncertain. V lost 3 bases to trimming and J lost 0 bases, with 3 bases between them. The CDR3 totals 12 residues. CDR1 and CDR2 (germline): DFQATT, SNEGSKA (reference sequence). The chain's CDR3 is CSASASNQPQHF. Here the CDR3 DNA reads TGCAGTGCTAGTGCTAGCAATCAGCCCCAGCATTTT.

This clonotype was seen more than once but under ten times. This sequence may be a read error, since a much larger clone differs from it by one base. This rearrangement joins TRBV18 to TRBJ2-1, with D possibly being TRBD1 (5 bases). This CDR3 is 15 amino acids long. From germline, CDR1 is KGHSH and CDR2 LQKENI. CDR3 sequence reads: CVSSPLRTGSNEQFF. The DNA of the CDR3 is TGTGTCAGCTCACCCCTTCGAACAGGCTCGAATGAGCAGTTCTTC.

This rearrangement joins TRBV5-4 to TRBJ2-2; D possibly matches TRBD1 or TRBD2 (5 bases each). The CDR3 has 13 amino acids. Per germline, CDR1 SGHNT and CDR2 YYREEE (reference sequence). V lost 2 bases, J lost 8 bases, and 10 bases lay in between. The CDR3 DNA follows: TGTGCCAGCAGCTTTTCGGGGCTTGGGGAGCTGTTTTTT. Its translation is CASSFSGLGELFF.

The table lists this clonotype with many counts. This chain's CDR3 is CASRSEPLGSYEQYF. CDR3 in DNA: TGTGCCAGCAGATCAGAACCCCTGGGGTCCTACGAGCAGTACTTC. The rearrangement uses TRBV27 and TRBJ2-7; D is uncertain. V was cut by 6 bases and J by 1 base, with 16 bases left in between. CDR3 length: 15 amino acids. Germline CDR1 and CDR2: MNHEY and SMNVEV (reference sequence).

V is TRBV4-3 and J is TRBJ2-5; 8 bases align to TRBD2. The V segment lost 4 bases and the J segment 3 bases; nucleotides outside the gene matches: 4. The CDR3 contains 14 residues. Germline CDR1 reads LGHNA; CDR2 reads YSLEER. The CDR3 is CASSPELAEETQYF. CDR3 coding DNA: TGCGCCAGCAGCCCCGAACTAGCGGAAGAGACCCAGTACTTC.

This clonotype was detected ten times or more. V is TRBV12-5 and J is TRBJ1-1, with TRBD1 as a possible D gene (6 bases). V lost 5 bases and J lost 1, with 17 bases in between. CDR1 and CDR2 (germline): LGHNT, FRNRAP. There are 16 residues in the CDR3. The CDR3 nucleotides read TGTGCTAGTGGTGTGTTACTGGGGGCGGGGAACACTGAAGCTTTCTTT. It yields the protein CASGVLLGAGNTEAFF.